This T cell receptor beta chain was sequenced during a study of T cells in narcolepsy. Whole-study context: Enrolled donors included narcolepsy type 1 or type 2 patients and healthy controls. Whole-study findings and limits: Autoreactive HCRT-specific and TRIB2-specific clonotypes were marked in same-patient CSF-versus-blood CD4+ comparisons. Autoreactive clone sequences were missing from some blood memory CD4+ repertoires. Reportedly, autoreactive clonotypes were serially detected in patients' blood but not controls'.

V was cut by 1 base and J by 4 bases, with 8 bases left in between. In germline, CDR1 is SGHAT, CDR2 FQNNGV. The CDR3 totals 14 residues. This clone was detected a few times. The antigen remains unidentified. Sequencing used immunoSEQ multiplex PCR; TCRdb keeps in-frame clones, though not all of them. The sample holds over 10,000 clones, roughly nine tenths seen once. This TCR came from a human donor with narcolepsy. V gene TRBV11-2 combines with J gene TRBJ1-5, with a possible D match to TRBD1 (6 bases). Sample: CD45RA- memory CD4+ T cells from PBMCs. The CDR3 nucleotides read TGTGCCAGCAGCTTAGGACAGGTTAATCAGCCCCAGCATTTT. Residues: CASSLGQVNQPQHF.